One sample yielded the 19 T cell receptor beta chains listed below, sequenced in a study of T cell repertoires in cytomegalovirus infection. In TCRdb, the reads were re-called with MiXCR into one record per CDR3 protein. This repertoire shows about 160,000 distinct CDR3 sequences, 17% found once; its top ten account for about 17%. Source material: CD8+ T cells from PBMCs. The source is a human donor in good health (CMV status not recorded). Some clones in this sample may be carry-over from other donors' samples.

This clonotype has a handful of counts. This chain links TRBV5-4 with TRBJ2-5; D possibly matches TRBD1 or TRBD2 (5 bases each). Germline loops: CDR1 SGHNT, CDR2 YYREEE (reference sequence). V dropped 0 bases and J dropped 1 base, with 10 bases sitting between them. This CDR3 has 15 residues. Written as DNA, the CDR3 is TGTGCCAGCAGCTTGGGGGACGGAACCCAAGAGACCCAGTACTTC. It is translated as CASSLGDGTQETQYF.

This clonotype has just a few counts. The chain is built from TRBV6-2 or TRBV6-3 and TRBJ2-5, with no clear D. This CDR3 spans 13 amino acids. The V end lost 4 bases, the J end lost 2 bases, and 8 bases lay between the germline ends. Germline CDR1 reads MNHEY; CDR2 reads SVGEGT. For the CDR3, the DNA is TGTGCCAGCAGTTGGACCCGACAAGAGACCCAGTACTTC. Amino acid sequence: CASSWTRQETQYF.

This clonotype was detected only a few times. This chain links TRBV11-1 with TRBJ1-1; tentative D call: TRBD1 (6 bases). CDR1 is SGHAT, CDR2 FQDESV, per germline (reference sequence). The V gene lost 2 bases and the J gene lost 1 base, with 8 bases spanning the gap. This CDR3 comprises 14 residues. The CDR3 region is CASSLQGQNTEAFF. The CDR3 DNA follows: TGTGCCAGCAGCTTACAGGGGCAGAACACTGAAGCTTTCTTT.

There are a few counts of this clonotype. The V gene is TRBV6-2 or TRBV6-3, the J gene TRBJ2-1; 10 nucleotides line up with TRBD1. There are 16 residues in the CDR3. Germline assignment: CDR1 MNHEY and CDR2 SVGEGT. V was pared by 5 bases and J by 1 base, with 5 bases of the junction left unmatched. For the CDR3, the DNA is TGTGCCAGCAGTACGGGACAGGGGTTTTCCTACAATGAGCAGTTCTTC. Translation: CASSTGQGFSYNEQFF.

This clonotype was seen more than once but under ten times. This sequence joins TRBV7-2 and TRBJ2-4, with D tentatively TRBD1 (5 bases). V was shortened by 3 bases and J by 0 bases, with 12 bases between the two germline ends. The CDR3 consists of 16 residues. Germline loops: CDR1 SGHTA, CDR2 FQGNSA. CDR3: CASSFSQGIAKNIQYF. For the CDR3, the DNA is TGTGCCAGCAGCTTTTCCCAGGGAATAGCCAAAAACATTCAGTACTTC.

The rearrangement joins TRBV7-8 to TRBJ1-1; 7 nucleotides line up with TRBD1. From germline, CDR1 is SGHVS and CDR2 FQNEAQ. After removal of 4 bases from V and 4 bases from J, the junction contained 6 bases not matched to a gene. This CDR3 is 14 amino acids long. CDR3 nucleotides: TGTGCCAGCAGCTCGGACAGGATGGTCACTGAAGCTTTCTTT. It encodes CASSSDRMVTEAFF.

Ten or more counts support this clonotype. The V call is TRBV2, the J call TRBJ2-7, with 7 bases identical to TRBD2. V gave up 5 bases and J gave up 4 bases; unmatched junction bases: 20. CDR1 is SNHLY, CDR2 FYNNEI, per germline. CDR3 length: 18 amino acids. The CDR3 protein is CASSPSTGSGGIDYEQYF. CDR3 in DNA: TGTGCCAGCAGTCCGTCAACTGGTTCGGGAGGTATCGATTACGAGCAGTACTTC.

This clonotype was seen more than once but under ten times. This chain connects TRBV7-9 to TRBJ2-5; 12 positions agree with TRBD2. The CDR3 length is 16 residues. The germline CDR1 and CDR2 sequences are SEHNR and FQNEAQ (reference sequence). After removal of 7 bases from V and 3 bases from J, the junction contained 9 bases not matched to a gene. The CDR3 DNA reads TGTGCCAGCAACCCGACTAGCGGGGGAGAAGAAGAGACCCAGTACTTC. Amino acids: CASNPTSGGEEETQYF.

V is TRBV7-9 and J is TRBJ2-6; D is perhaps TRBD1 (6 bases). Germline V gene lookup returns CDR1 SEHNR and CDR2 FQNEAQ (reference sequence). This CDR3 has 16 amino acids. Between the trimmed V and J ends, which lost 9 bases and 0 bases, there was a span of 15 bases. Here the CDR3 reads CASNRASSSGANVLTF. For the CDR3, the DNA is TGTGCCAGTAACAGGGCTTCCTCCTCTGGGGCCAACGTCCTGACTTTC.

The gene calls are TRBV5-5 and TRBJ1-5, with TRBD1 matching over 11 bases. Germline CDR1 SGHKS, CDR2 YYEKEE (reference sequence). J gave up 3 bases and V 4 bases, and 3 bases lay outside the gene matches. The CDR3 has 15 residues. CDR3 sequence: CASSPDRGLNQPQHF. CDR3 DNA sequence: TGTGCCAGCAGCCCGGACAGGGGGCTCAATCAGCCCCAGCATTTT.

This chain connects TRBV6-2 or TRBV6-3 to TRBJ1-4, with D possibly TRBD1 on 5 matching bases. The CDR3 has 16 amino acids. Germline V gene sequence: CDR1 MNHEY, CDR2 SVGEGT. The V gene lost 3 bases and the J gene lost 0 bases, with 11 bases spanning the gap. CDR3 protein: CASSYWGIATNEKLFF. The CDR3 region has the DNA TGTGCCAGCAGTTATTGGGGGATTGCAACTAATGAAAAACTGTTTTTT.

The chain recombines TRBV20-1 with TRBJ2-3; D gene uncertain. V was trimmed by 0 bases and J by 7 bases, leaving 17 bases between them. The germline V gene has CDR1 DFQATT and CDR2 SNEGSKA (reference sequence). CDR3 size: 15 residues. CDR3 nucleotide sequence: TGCAGTGCTAGAGATCGCGAGATTTCCGATTATACGCAGTATTTT. Translating gives CSARDREISDYTQYF.

Only a few counts were recorded for this clonotype. The rearrangement joins TRBV28 to TRBJ2-3, with 7 bases lining up with TRBD1. V shed 4 bases and J 0 bases; nucleotides not matched to a gene: 10. Germline CDR1 MDHEN, CDR2 SYDVKM. This CDR3 has 17 amino acids. The CDR3 reads CASSWVLRGLSTDTQYF. CDR3 DNA: TGTGCCAGCAGTTGGGTACTTAGGGGGCTTAGCACAGATACGCAGTATTTT.

The table lists this clonotype with a few counts. This chain uses TRBV6-6 with TRBJ2-7; the D gene is possibly TRBD2 (5 bases). Trimming pared 11 bases from V and 5 bases from J, leaving 13 bases between. This CDR3 has 11 amino acids. The germline V gene encodes CDR1 MNHNY and CDR2 SVGAGI (reference sequence). CDR3 amino acids: CAGGFPHEQYF. CDR3 DNA: TGTGCCGGAGGTTTTCCCCACGAGCAGTACTTC.

This clonotype was seen more than once but under ten times. This chain uses TRBV28 with TRBJ2-5, with 10 bases aligning to TRBD2. The V gene end was trimmed by 3 bases and the J gene end by 5 bases; junction bases not matched to a gene: 9. The germline CDR1 and CDR2 sequences are MDHEN and SYDVKM. The CDR3 totals 16 residues. The CDR3 sequence: CASSFLIAGGGETQYF. For the CDR3, the DNA is TGTGCCAGCAGTTTTTTAATAGCGGGAGGCGGCGAGACCCAGTACTTC. The variable domain in full, completed from reference TRBV28 and TRBJ2-5, reads DVKVTQSSRYLVKRTGEKVFLECVQDMDHENMFWYRQDPGLGLRLIYFSYDVKMKEKGDIPEGYSVSREKKERFSLILESASTNQTSMYLCASSFLIAGGGETQYFGPGTRLLVL.

The V gene is TRBV20-1, the J gene TRBJ1-1; TRBD1 matches 7 bases. Germline values: CDR1 DFQATT, CDR2 SNEGSKA (reference sequence). The V gene end was trimmed by 1 base and the J gene end by 5 bases; junction bases not matched to a gene: 7. CDR3 length equals 14 residues. The CDR3 region is CSARGSAGGTEAFF. DNA of the CDR3: TGCAGTGCTAGAGGGTCGGCAGGGGGGACTGAAGCTTTCTTT.

This clonotype was counted ten times or more. V is TRBV7-9 and J is TRBJ2-5; possibly TRBD2 for D (6 bases). V shed 5 bases and J shed 5 bases, with 12 bases lying between them. Germline V gene data show CDR1 as SEHNR and CDR2 as FQNEAQ (reference sequence). The CDR3 spans 13 residues. CDR3: CASSPGTEETQYF. The CDR3 region has the DNA TGTGCCAGCAGCCCCGGGACTGAGGAGACCCAGTACTTC.

This clonotype was seen a handful of times. The chain combines TRBV6-5 with TRBJ1-1; 8 bases match TRBD1. The ends lost 6 bases at V and 10 bases at J; junction bases unmatched: 10. Germline V gene lookup returns CDR1 MNHEY and CDR2 SVGAGI. The CDR3 covers 13 residues. CDR3: CASSPGQGPRAFF. CDR3 bases: TGTGCCAGCAGCCCAGGACAGGGCCCCAGAGCTTTCTTT.

In its sample, this clonotype was seen a few times. The chain has TRBV20-1 and TRBJ2-4, with D possibly being TRBD2 (5 bases). Trimming stripped 2 bases from V and 8 bases from J, with 16 bases between. In germline, CDR1 is DFQATT, CDR2 SNEGSKA (reference sequence). The CDR3 covers 14 residues. CDR3 DNA: TGCAGTGCTAGATCTAACGTCCCGGGATACATTCAGTACTTC. It encodes CSARSNVPGYIQYF.